This T cell receptor beta chain was obtained from a study of blood T cell repertoires in COVID-19. Study details: Specimens from acute and convalescent COVID-19 originated in the United States, Italy and Spain. The cDNA or gDNA used as material had been derived from T cells, B-cell-depleted T cells, or PBMCs.

As originally analysed: By means of reference gene primer amplification, nucleated cell counts were estimated. The table came from immunoSEQ multiplex PCR; TCRdb's copy has only in-frame clones and leaves some out. V, J and clone size were drawn from that table, and D and trimming were deduced from the DNA. The sample consists of about 220,000 clones, roughly 87% of them appearing once. Germline-derived CDR1 and CDR2 are DFQATT and SNEGSKA (reference sequence). The CDR3 consists of 13 residues. Trimming took 3 bases from V and 9 from J, leaving 12 bases between them. The sequence came from a man aged 40-49 years with active or convalescent COVID-19. The sample consisted of peripheral blood. The chain couples TRBV20-1 to TRBJ1-6, with D unclear. CDR3 sequence reads: CSASPSAGSPLHF. CDR3 DNA: TGCAGTGCTAGTCCATCCGCCGGTTCACCCCTCCACTTT.